The 11 T cell receptor beta chains reported below all come from one sample, sequenced in a study of technical replicates of blood from four donors. TCRdb keeps only in-frame clones here, not all; method: immunoSEQ multiplex PCR. The data contain 65,000 to 85,000 clones, around 94% of them seen just once; the ten biggest clones take up roughly 0.36%. Material: T cells isolated from PBMCs. The receptors originated from a human donor in good health.

The chain couples TRBV10-3 to TRBJ2-5; D perhaps matches TRBD1 (5 bases). Trimming left V 11 bases short and J 2 bases short, with 15 bases between. This CDR3 region has 13 residues. Germline values: CDR1 ENHRY, CDR2 SYGVKD. The CDR3 here is CAASQGIQETQYF. In DNA, the CDR3 is TGTGCCGCTTCCCAGGGTATACAAGAGACCCAGTACTTC.

The chain is built from TRBV10-1 and TRBJ2-5; D is perhaps TRBD1 (6 bases). CDR1 and CDR2 from the germline V gene are WNHNN and SYGVQD (reference sequence). V was cut by 7 bases and J by 0 bases, with 12 bases left in between. The CDR3 runs to 14 residues. CDR3 sequence (DNA): TGCGCCAGCAACAGACAGGCGAACCAAGAGACCCAGTACTTC. Residues: CASNRQANQETQYF.

The chain couples TRBV7-8 to TRBJ1-1; D gene uncertain. The CDR3 is 14 amino acids. Germline V lookup: CDR1 SGHVS, CDR2 FQNEAQ. Trimming stripped 5 bases from V and 0 bases from J, with 10 bases between. CDR3 in amino acids: CASSLYTLNTEAFF. The CDR3, as DNA: TGTGCCAGCAGCCTATATACCCTGAACACTGAAGCTTTCTTT.

This chain links TRBV27 with TRBJ2-7, with 8 nucleotides matching TRBD1. This CDR3 comprises 15 residues. Germline CDR1 MNHEY, CDR2 SMNVEV (reference sequence). V shed 3 bases and J 7 bases; nucleotides not matched to a gene: 11. The CDR3 nucleotides are TGTGCCAGCAGTTTTGGACAGGGAAAGGGGTCAGAGCAGTACTTC. Protein sequence: CASSFGQGKGSEQYF.

The V and J genes are TRBV4-2 and TRBJ1-3; TRBD1 is a possible D gene (5 bases). Germline CDR1 reads LGHNA; CDR2 reads YNFKEQ. This CDR3 contains 17 residues. V lost 5 bases and J 0 bases, leaving 17 bases between the germline ends. CDR3 nucleotides: TGTGCCAGCAGCAGGTCCCCCCCAGGGAACTCTGGAAACACCATATATTTT. This gives the protein CASSRSPPGNSGNTIYF.

The chain combines TRBV5-6 with TRBJ2-1; 10 nucleotides match TRBD2. The germline CDR1 and CDR2 sequences are SGHDT and YYEEEE. V was pared by 2 bases and J by 8 bases, with 4 bases of the junction left unmatched. CDR3 length equals 14 residues. Here the CDR3 DNA reads TGTGCCAGCAGCTTACTAGCGGGAAGGGATGAGCAGTTCTTC. Translation gives CASSLLAGRDEQFF.

The chain recombines TRBV6-5 with TRBJ2-1, with TRBD2 matching over 10 bases. The length of the CDR3 is 15 residues. The germline CDR1 and CDR2 sequences are MNHEY and SVGAGI. The junction had 9 bases not matched to a gene; V was cut back by 6 bases and J by 7 bases. The CDR3 bases are TGTGCCAGCAGCACCCTAGCGGGAGCGAGGAATGAGCAGTTCTTC. Encoded protein: CASSTLAGARNEQFF.

The chain is built from TRBV9 and TRBJ1-3; tentative D call: TRBD1 (5 bases). Between the trimmed V and J ends, which lost 6 bases and 4 bases, there was a span of 11 bases. The CDR3 totals 13 residues. Germline V lookup: CDR1 SGDLS, CDR2 YYNGEE. CDR3 sequence (DNA): TGTGCCAGCACAAAGGGACTAGGAAACACCATATATTTT. It codes for CASTKGLGNTIYF.

This chain uses TRBV5-1 with TRBJ1-4; D is unresolved. CDR1 is SGHRS, CDR2 YFSETQ, per germline. This CDR3 contains 13 residues. Deletions cut 4 bases from V and 5 bases from J, with 9 bases between. CDR3 residues: CASSLTANEKLFF. DNA of the CDR3: TGCGCCAGCAGCCTTACAGCAAATGAAAAACTGTTTTTT. Full variable domain (rest looked up from reference TRBV5-1 and TRBJ1-4): KAGVTQTPRYLIKTRGQQVTLSCSPISGHRSVSWYQQTPGQGLQFLFEYFSETQRNKGNFPGRFSGRQFSNSRSEMNVSTLELGDSALYLCASSLTANEKLFFGSGTQLSVL.

The CDR3 nucleotides are TGTGCCAGCATCCCCCGAGGGACAGGGCCCGAGCAGTACTTC. Amino acid sequence: CASIPRGTGPEQYF. The chain combines TRBV28 with TRBJ2-7; 9 bases fit TRBD1. The J segment lost 6 bases and the V segment lost 7 bases, leaving 10 bases of the junction unmatched. The germline V gene has CDR1 MDHEN and CDR2 SYDVKM. The CDR3 is 14 residues long.

The chain has TRBV18 and TRBJ1-1; 7 bases fit TRBD1. Germline lookup yields CDR1 KGHSH and CDR2 LQKENI. CDR3 length: 14 amino acids. V was pared by 3 bases and J by 8 bases, with 9 bases of the junction left unmatched. CDR3 region: CASSPAGQALEAFF. The DNA for the CDR3 is TGTGCCAGCTCACCGGCAGGACAGGCCCTAGAAGCTTTCTTT.